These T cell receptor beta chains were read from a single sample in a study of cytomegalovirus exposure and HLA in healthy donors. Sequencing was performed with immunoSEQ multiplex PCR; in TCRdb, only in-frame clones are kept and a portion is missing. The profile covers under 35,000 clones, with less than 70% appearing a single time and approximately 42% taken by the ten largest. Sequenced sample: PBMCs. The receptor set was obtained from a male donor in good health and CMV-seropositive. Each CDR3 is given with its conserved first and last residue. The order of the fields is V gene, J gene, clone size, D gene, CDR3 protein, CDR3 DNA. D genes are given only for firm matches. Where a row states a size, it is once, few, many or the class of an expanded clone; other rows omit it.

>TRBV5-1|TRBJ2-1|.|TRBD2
CASSLGTSGSSYNEQFF
TGCGCCAGCAGCCTTGGGACTAGCGGGAGCTCCTACAATGAGCAGTTCTTC
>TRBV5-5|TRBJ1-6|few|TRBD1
CASSFRTGGQAPLHF
TGTGCCAGCAGCTTCAGGACAGGTGGTCAGGCACCCCTCCACTTT
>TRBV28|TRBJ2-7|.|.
CASSFGEYEQYF
TGTGCCAGCAGTTTCGGAGAGTACGAGCAGTACTTC
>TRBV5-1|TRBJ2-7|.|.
CASSLGLADPYEQYF
TGCGCCAGCAGCTTGGGGCTAGCAGATCCCTACGAGCAGTACTTC
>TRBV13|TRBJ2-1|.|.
CASSLEGGVGSGNEQFF
TGTGCCAGCAGCTTAGAAGGCGGTGTCGGGAGCGGAAATGAGCAGTTCTTC
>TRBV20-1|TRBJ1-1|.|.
CSAFRDPGAFF
TGCAGTGCTTTCAGGGATCCAGGAGCTTTCTTT
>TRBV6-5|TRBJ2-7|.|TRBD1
CASSYFAGGDYEQYF
TGTGCCAGCAGTTATTTTGCAGGGGGCGATTACGAGCAGTACTTC
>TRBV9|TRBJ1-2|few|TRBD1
CASSVDRGWYGYTF
TGTGCCAGCAGCGTCGACAGGGGTTGGTACGGCTACACCTTC
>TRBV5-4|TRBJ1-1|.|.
CASSTGQLNTEAFF
TGTGCCAGCAGCACTGGACAGCTGAACACTGAAGCTTTCTTT
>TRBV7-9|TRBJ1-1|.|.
CASSLVSRQPGDTFF
TGTGCCAGCAGCTTAGTATCCCGACAGCCGGGTGATACTTTCTTT
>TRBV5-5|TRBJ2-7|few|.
CASSGGLTTYEQYF
TGTGCCAGCAGCGGCGGGCTAACTACCTACGAGCAGTACTTC
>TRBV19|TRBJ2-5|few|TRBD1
CASSIYETGGWKTQYF
TGTGCCAGTAGTATATACGAGACAGGGGGATGGAAGACCCAGTACTTC
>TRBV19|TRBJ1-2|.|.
CASSIRDFPVTF
TGTGCCAGTAGTATAAGGGACTTCCCGGTCACCTTC
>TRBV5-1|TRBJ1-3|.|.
CASSLDSFSGNTIYF
TGCGCCAGCAGCTTGGACAGCTTCTCTGGAAACACCATATATTTT
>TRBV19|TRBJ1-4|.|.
CASRPPGESEKLFF
TGTGCCAGTAGACCCCCAGGGGAGAGTGAAAAACTGTTTTTT
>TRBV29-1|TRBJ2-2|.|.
CSASAGVNTGELFF
TGCAGCGCCAGCGCAGGGGTGAACACCGGGGAGCTGTTTTTT
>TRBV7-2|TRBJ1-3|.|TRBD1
CASSLVGGGNTIYF
TGTGCCAGCAGCTTAGTAGGGGGCGGAAACACCATATATTTT
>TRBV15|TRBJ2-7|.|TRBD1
CATSSGREQGTDEQYF
TGTGCCACCAGCAGTGGACGGGAACAGGGGACCGACGAGCAGTACTTC
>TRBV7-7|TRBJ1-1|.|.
CARRFTVNTEAFF
TGTGCTCGCAGATTTACAGTGAACACTGAAGCTTTTTTT
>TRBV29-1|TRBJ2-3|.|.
CSCGVEGDTQYF
TGCAGCTGTGGAGTGGAGGGGGATACGCAGTATTTT
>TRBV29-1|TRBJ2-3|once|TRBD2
CSVSAGGPDTQYF
TGCAGCGTTTCAGCGGGAGGGCCTGATACGCAGTATTTT
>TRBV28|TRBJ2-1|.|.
CASSFHGRLRDEQFF
TGTGCCAGCAGTTTCCACGGACGACTAAGGGATGAGCAGTTCTTC
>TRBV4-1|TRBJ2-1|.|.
CASSQDTRAWWNEQFF
TGCGCCAGCAGCCAAGATACGCGGGCATGGTGGAATGAGCAGTTCTTC
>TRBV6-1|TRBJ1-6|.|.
CASSDPTRGNHSPLHF
TGTGCCAGCAGTGACCCGACGCGGGGGAACCATTCACCCCTCCACTTT
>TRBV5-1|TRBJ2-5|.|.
CASSLEETQYF
TGCGCCAGCAGCCTCGAAGAGACCCAGTACTTC
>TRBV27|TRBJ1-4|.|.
CASSWRLNEKLFF
TGTGCCAGCAGTTGGCGACTCAATGAAAAACTGTTTTTT
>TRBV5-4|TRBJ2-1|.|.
CASSALLSSYNEQFF
TGTGCCAGCAGCGCCTTACTAAGCTCCTACAATGAGCAGTTCTTC
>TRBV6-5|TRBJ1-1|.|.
CASSYSTPPGDTEAFF
TGTGCCAGCAGTTACTCAACACCCCCCGGGGACACTGAAGCTTTCTTT
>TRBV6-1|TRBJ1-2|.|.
CASSEIGGSGYTF
TGTGCCAGCAGTGAGATCGGCGGCAGTGGCTACACCTTC
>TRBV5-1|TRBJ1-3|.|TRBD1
CASSPGTAGNTIYF
TGCGCCAGCAGCCCGGGGACAGCTGGAAACACCATATATTTT
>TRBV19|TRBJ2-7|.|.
CASSGGHEQYF
TGTGCCAGTAGTGGCGGGCACGAGCAGTACTTC
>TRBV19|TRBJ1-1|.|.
CASSIAGMNTEAFF
TGTGCCAGTAGTATAGCAGGGATGAACACTGAAGCTTTCTTT
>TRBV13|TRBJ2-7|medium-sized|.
CASRKQGSTYEQYF
TGTGCCAGCAGGAAACAGGGCTCCACCTACGAGCAGTACTTC
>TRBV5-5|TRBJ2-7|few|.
CASSLRTEIYEQYF
TGTGCCAGCAGCCTTCGGACAGAAATATACGAGCAGTACTTC
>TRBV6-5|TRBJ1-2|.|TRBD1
CASSSGGSASLGGYTF
TGTGCCAGCAGTTCAGGGGGCTCGGCATCACTGGGTGGCTACACCTTC
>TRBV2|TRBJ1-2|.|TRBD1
CASSKDRLTNYGYTF
TGTGCCAGCAGTAAGGACAGGTTAACTAACTATGGCTACACCTTC
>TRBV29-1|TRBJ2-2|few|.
CSVDGANTGELFF
TGCAGCGTTGACGGGGCGAACACCGGGGAGCTGTTTTTT
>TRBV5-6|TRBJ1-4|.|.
CASSFGLNEKLFF
TGTGCCAGCAGCTTCGGTCTTAATGAAAAACTGTTTTTT
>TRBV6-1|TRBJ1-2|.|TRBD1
CASSAGQTGGYTF
TGTGCCAGCAGTGCGGGACAGACGGGTGGCTACACCTTC
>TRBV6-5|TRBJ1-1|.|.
CASSYHNTEAFF
TGTGCCAGCAGTTACCATAACACTGAAGCTTTCTTT
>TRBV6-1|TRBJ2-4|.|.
CASSLAGAKNIQYF
TGTGCCAGCAGCCTCGCAGGGGCCAAAAACATTCAGTACTTC
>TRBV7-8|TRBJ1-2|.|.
CASSDSNYGYTF
TGTGCCAGCAGCGACAGCAACTATGGCTACACCTTC